This entry describes one TCR beta chain. Antigen: not known. Trimming removed 0 bases from V and 7 bases from J, with 15 bases in between. Germline assignment: CDR1 LGHDT and CDR2 YNNKEL (reference sequence). CDR3 length: 16 residues. This record comes from a study of blood T cells in healthy people across ages. Together with a sample-barcoded 5' primer, a J-beta primer mix was included in a second PCR lasting roughly 6 to 12 cycles. Every cDNA molecule carried a tag from a template-switch adaptor bearing 12 random nucleotides. One entry per CDR3 protein results from TCRdb running MiXCR on the 5' RACE reads. The sample contains about 640,000 distinct CDR3 sequences, under 70% of which appear only once. General study results and limits: Naive T cell percentage showed a strong correlation with the diversity of TCR beta.

The specimen sequenced was blood. This rearrangement joins TRBV3-1 to TRBJ1-4, with a tentative D call TRBD1 (5 bases). This clonotype originated in a man aged 60-69 years in good health. This CDR3 is CASSQDRGPAGEKLFF. The CDR3 DNA sequence: TGTGCCAGCAGCCAAGATCGGGGCCCTGCGGGTGAAAAACTGTTTTTT. Full variable domain (outside the CDR3, taken from reference TRBV3-1 and TRBJ1-4): DTAVSQTPKYLVTQMGNDKSIKCEQNLGHDTMYWYKQDSKKFLKIMFSYNNKELIINETVPNRFSPKSPDKAHLNLHINSLELGDSAVYFCASSQDRGPAGEKLFFGSGTQLSVL.